This T cell receptor (beta chain) was sequenced in a study of blood T cell repertoires in COVID-19. Assignment of participants to cohorts was predicated upon participant-reported clinical history. Recovered status in Cohort 3 required two negative PCRs, clearance, or symptom resolution. As processed by the authors: Estimated nucleated cell counts came from reference gene primer amplification. The table came from immunoSEQ multiplex PCR; TCRdb's copy has only in-frame clones and leaves some out. The V and J calls and clone size come from that table; D and trimming were worked out from the DNA. The data show approximately 200,000 clones, about 86% seen once. Per germline, CDR1 MNHNS and CDR2 SASEGT. Trimming took off 2 bases at V and 2 bases at J, with 13 bases between the two ends. This CDR3 is 15 amino acids long.

Input material: PBMCs or T cells enriched from blood (not recorded which). The TCR sequence derives from a man aged 40-49 years who had recovered from COVID-19. The J gene is TRBJ2-7, the V gene TRBV6-1; perhaps TRBD1 as D (5 bases). CDR3 DNA sequence: TGTGCCAGCAGTGAACTACAGGTCGGAGCCTACGAGCAGTACTTC. Translated: CASSELQVGAYEQYF.